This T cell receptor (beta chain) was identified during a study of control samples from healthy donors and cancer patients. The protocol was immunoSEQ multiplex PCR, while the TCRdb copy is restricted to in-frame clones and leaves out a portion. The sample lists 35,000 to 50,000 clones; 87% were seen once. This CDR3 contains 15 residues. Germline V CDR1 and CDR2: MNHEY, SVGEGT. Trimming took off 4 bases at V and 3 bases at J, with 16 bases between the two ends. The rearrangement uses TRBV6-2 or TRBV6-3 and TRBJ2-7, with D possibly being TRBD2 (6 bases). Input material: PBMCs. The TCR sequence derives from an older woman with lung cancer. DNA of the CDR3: TGTGCCAGCAGTTCGATCCGGGACGGGAGCTACGAGCAGTACTTC. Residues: CASSSIRDGSYEQYF.